The 21 T cell receptor beta chains presented below share a single source sample, sequenced in a study of T cell repertoires in cytomegalovirus infection. TCRdb processed the reads anew with MiXCR; each CDR3 protein has one entry. The sample includes almost 500,000 distinct CDR3 sequences, approximately 11% seen only once; the top ten take about 10%. Sequencing was done on a sample of PBMCs. These receptors all come from a human donor in good health (CMV status not recorded). Some clones in this sample may be carry-over from other donors' samples.

The chain joins TRBV7-9 to TRBJ2-2, with D possibly TRBD2 on 6 matching bases. The V end lost 5 bases, the J end lost 5 bases, and 18 bases lay between the germline ends. The CDR3 sequence is 16 residues long. Germline CDR1 is SEHNR and CDR2 is FQNEAQ (reference sequence). CDR3 in DNA: TGTGCCAGCAGCCCCCACAGCCTTGGGGGGACCGGGGAGCTGTTTTTT. Translation: CASSPHSLGGTGELFF.

This clonotype showed up just a few times. The chain combines TRBV18 with TRBJ2-1; 9 bases are a match to TRBD1. Germline CDR1 is KGHSH and CDR2 is LQKENI. J lost 4 bases, V lost 3 bases, and 4 bases had no gene match. The CDR3 covers 15 residues. The CDR3 DNA is TGTGCCAGCTCACCGAGGACAGGGGCTTACAATGAGCAGTTCTTC. Translating gives CASSPRTGAYNEQFF. Supplemented by reference TRBV18 and TRBJ2-1, the full variable domain reads NAGVMQNPRHLVRRRGQEARLRCSPMKGHSHVYWYRQLPEEGLKFMVYLQKENIIDESGMPKERFSAEFPKEGPSILRIQQVVRGDSAAYFCASSPRTGAYNEQFFGPGTRLTVL.

The sample holds many counts of this clonotype. This sequence joins TRBV11-2 and TRBJ1-1, with D unresolved. The V gene lost 2 bases and the J gene lost 4 bases, with 8 bases spanning the gap. The CDR3 consists of 13 residues. Germline V CDR1 and CDR2: SGHAT, FQNNGV. CDR3 protein: CASSLLTGTEAFF. The CDR3 bases are TGTGCCAGCAGCTTATTAACTGGCACTGAAGCTTTCTTT.

This clonotype was recorded at least ten times. This rearrangement joins TRBV5-1 to TRBJ2-5; no clear D. The CDR3 is 13 residues long. The V end was cut by 3 bases, the J end by 1 base, with 7 bases between. Per germline, CDR1 SGHRS and CDR2 YFSETQ. CDR3 nucleotides: TGCGCCAGCAGCTGGGATCTCCAAGAGACCCAGTACTTC. Its translation is CASSWDLQETQYF.

The J gene is TRBJ1-6, the V gene TRBV30; D is unresolved. V shed 7 bases and J shed 5 bases, with 6 bases lying between them. Germline V gives CDR1 GTSNPN, CDR2 SVGIG (reference sequence). The CDR3 spans 11 residues. CDR3 protein: CAFRNNSPLHF. For the CDR3, the DNA is TGTGCCTTCAGGAATAATTCACCCCTCCACTTT.

This clonotype showed up many times. This chain links TRBV7-2 with TRBJ2-7; D is tentatively TRBD1 or TRBD2 (5 bases each). The CDR3 loop spans 13 amino acids. CDR1 and CDR2 from the germline V gene are SGHTA and FQGNSA. The ends were cut back, 3 bases at V and 6 bases at J, with 12 bases in the middle. The CDR3 reads CASSLSRGVEQYF. The CDR3 DNA sequence: TGTGCCAGCAGCTTGAGTAGAGGGGTCGAGCAGTACTTC.

Many counts were recorded for this clonotype. V is TRBV6-5 and J is TRBJ2-1; 7 bases are a match to TRBD1. Per germline, CDR1 MNHEY and CDR2 SVGAGI. This CDR3 comprises 13 residues. The V gene end was trimmed by 5 bases and the J gene end by 13 bases; junction bases not matched to a gene: 11. The CDR3 DNA is TGTGCCAGCAGTATAGCTGTACGGGACAGACAGTTCTTC. Residues: CASSIAVRDRQFF.

The table lists this clonotype with many counts. The chain uses TRBV14 and TRBJ2-7, with D perhaps assigned TRBD1 or TRBD2 (5 bases each). With 0 bases removed from V and 13 bases from J, the gap between germline ends came to 16 bases. In germline, CDR1 is SGHDN, CDR2 FVKESK. This CDR3 is 13 amino acids long. This CDR3 reads CASSQDTSRELYF. CDR3 bases: TGTGCCAGCAGCCAAGATACGAGCAGGGAGCTATACTTC.

This clonotype was detected many times. V gene TRBV7-8 combines with J gene TRBJ2-7; a possible D gene is TRBD1 (5 bases). CDR1 is SGHVS and CDR2 is FQNEAQ in the germline V gene. V was pared by 5 bases and J by 0 bases, with 14 bases between. The CDR3 consists of 15 residues. The CDR3 loop is CASSRQGRSSYEQYF. CDR3 DNA: TGTGCCAGCAGCCGCCAGGGCCGGAGCTCCTACGAGCAGTACTTC.

This clonotype showed up just a few times. The V gene is TRBV5-1, the J gene TRBJ2-5; 13 bases are a match to TRBD2. V lost 4 bases and J lost 0; bases outside the gene matches: 21. The germline CDR1 and CDR2 sequences are SGHRS and YFSETQ. There are 22 residues in the CDR3. CDR3 in DNA: TGCGCCAGCAGCGGAGGTCGGGTAGTAGGACTAGCGGGAGAATGGAACCAAGAGACCCAGTACTTC. This codes for CASSGGRVVGLAGEWNQETQYF.

The chain carries TRBV6-1 and TRBJ2-7; 7 nucleotides match TRBD1. CDR1 and CDR2 from the germline V gene are MNHNS and SASEGT. The CDR3 totals 13 residues. Trimming at V came to 6 bases and at J to 3 bases, leaving 5 bases not matched to a gene. This CDR3 is CASRDRPLYEQYF. The CDR3 nucleotides read TGTGCCAGCAGGGACAGGCCCCTCTACGAGCAGTACTTC.

For this clonotype: A much larger clone is a single base away; this may be a read error. Given the absence of the conserved phenylalanine or tryptophan at the CDR3 end, a read error is likely. This chain joins TRBV14 and TRBJ2-2; TRBD1 matches 12 bases. V lost 4 bases and J lost 7; bases outside the gene matches: 7. The germline V gene encodes CDR1 SGHDN and CDR2 FVKESK. The CDR3 runs 16 residues. CDR3 protein: CASSPRGDRGLGELFL. CDR3 DNA: TGTGCCAGCAGCCCCCGAGGGGACAGGGGGCTCGGGGAGCTGTTTCTT.

This clonotype was detected only a few times. This sequence joins TRBV20-1 and TRBJ1-2; the D gene is possibly TRBD1 (6 bases). Germline V gives CDR1 DFQATT, CDR2 SNEGSKA (reference sequence). V dropped 0 bases and J dropped 8 bases, with 13 bases sitting between them. This CDR3 contains 13 residues. For the CDR3, the DNA is TGCAGTGCTAGAGATGGCCCAGGGGACGGCTACACCTTC. It translates to CSARDGPGDGYTF.

The chain employs TRBV5-1 and TRBJ2-7; D gene unclear. The CDR3 has 14 residues. CDR1 is SGHRS and CDR2 is YFSETQ in the germline V gene. Trimming stripped 0 bases from V and 5 bases from J, with 12 bases between. CDR3 sequence reads: CASSLARLTDEQYF. The DNA of the CDR3 is TGCGCCAGCAGCTTGGCCCGGTTGACTGACGAGCAGTACTTC.

As for this clonotype: The junction and the germline gene differ at one end; a read error may be behind it. J is TRBJ2-3 and V is TRBV7-7; D uncertain. This CDR3 region has 13 residues. Per the germline V gene, CDR1 is SSHAT and CDR2 is FNYEAQ (reference sequence). The CDR3 loop is CASCLGHGDTQYF. The CDR3 region has the DNA TGTGCCAGCTGCTTAGGGCACGGAGATACGCAGTATTTT.

This clonotype appeared a few times. The chain is built from TRBV5-1 and TRBJ2-3, with TRBD2 identical over 15 bases. This CDR3 has 19 amino acids. Germline CDR1 and CDR2: SGHRS and YFSETQ. The V gene end was trimmed by 3 bases and the J gene end by 2 bases; junction bases not matched to a gene: 10. CDR3 bases: TGCGCCAGCAGCTCCAGTCCGGGACTAGCGGGGGGTTACACAGATACGCAGTATTTT. Protein: CASSSSPGLAGGYTDTQYF.

As to this clonotype: This may be a read error: a much more frequent sequence differs by one nucleotide. The V gene is TRBV7-3, the J gene TRBJ2-1; TRBD2 agrees at 9 bases. Germline V gene sequence: CDR1 SGHTA, CDR2 FQGTGA. The CDR3 totals 14 residues. The CDR3 here is CASSPAGGDNVQFF. DNA for the CDR3: TGTGCCAGCAGTCCCGCGGGAGGGGACAATGTGCAGTTCTTC.

The chain carries TRBV6-1 and TRBJ2-7; 10 bases line up with TRBD1. In germline, CDR1 is MNHNS, CDR2 SASEGT. The CDR3 consists of 15 residues. V shed 4 bases and J 1 base; nucleotides not matched to a gene: 4. CDR3 region: CASSVTGGPSYEQYF. In DNA form, the CDR3 reads TGTGCCAGCAGTGTGACAGGGGGCCCTTCCTACGAGCAGTACTTC.

Ten or more counts support this clonotype. V is TRBV7-3 and J is TRBJ2-3, with D hard to call. Per the germline V gene, CDR1 is SGHTA and CDR2 is FQGTGA. The CDR3 sequence is 12 residues long. Deletions cut 4 bases from V and 6 bases from J, with 8 bases between. The DNA for the CDR3 is TGTGCCAGCAGCTCATTAGGGGATACGCAGTATTTT. It specifies CASSSLGDTQYF.

Details on this clonotype: A much larger clone lies one base from this, so it may be a read error. The V gene is TRBV6-5, the J gene TRBJ1-1; unclear D gene. This CDR3 has 14 residues. Germline V gene data show CDR1 as MNHEY and CDR2 as SVGAGI. The CDR3 bases are TGTGCCCGCAGTCCACCGCCCGGTACGGGTGAAGCTTTCTTT. This gives the protein CARSPPPGTGEAFF.

This clonotype was recorded at least ten times. The CDR3 DNA reads TGTGCTAGTGGTGGCCGGGACAGGGGCCCCCTTGAGCAGTTCTTC. Amino acids: CASGGRDRGPLEQFF. V is TRBV12-5 and J is TRBJ2-1, with TRBD1 matching over 10 bases. The CDR3 is 15 residues long. CDR1 is LGHNT, CDR2 FRNRAP, per germline. The V and J ends lost 5 bases and 9 bases, in that order; junction bases with no gene match: 10. The full variable domain, in which reference TRBV12-5 and TRBJ2-1 provide the parts outside the CDR3, is DARVTQTPRHKVTEMGQEVTMRCQPILGHNTVFWYRQTMMQGLELLAYFRNRAPLDDSGMPKDRFSAEMPDATLATLKIQPSEPRDSAVYFCASGGRDRGPLEQFFGPGTRLTVL.